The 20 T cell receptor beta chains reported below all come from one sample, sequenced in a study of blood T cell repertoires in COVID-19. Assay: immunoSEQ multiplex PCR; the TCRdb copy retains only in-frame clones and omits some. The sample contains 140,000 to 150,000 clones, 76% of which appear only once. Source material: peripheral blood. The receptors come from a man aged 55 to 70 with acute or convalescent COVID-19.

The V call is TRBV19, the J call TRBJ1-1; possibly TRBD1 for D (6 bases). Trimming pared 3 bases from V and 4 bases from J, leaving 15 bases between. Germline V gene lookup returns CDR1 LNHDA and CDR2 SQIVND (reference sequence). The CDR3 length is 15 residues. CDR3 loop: CASSIRGNRVTEAFF. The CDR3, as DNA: TGTGCCAGTAGTATTAGGGGGAATCGGGTCACTGAAGCTTTCTTT.

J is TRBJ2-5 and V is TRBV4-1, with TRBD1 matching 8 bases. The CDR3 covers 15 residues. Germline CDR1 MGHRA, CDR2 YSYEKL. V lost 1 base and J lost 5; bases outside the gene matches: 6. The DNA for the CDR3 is TGCGCCAGCAGCCAAGTACCAGGGGGCCGGGAGACCCAGTACTTC. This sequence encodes CASSQVPGGRETQYF.

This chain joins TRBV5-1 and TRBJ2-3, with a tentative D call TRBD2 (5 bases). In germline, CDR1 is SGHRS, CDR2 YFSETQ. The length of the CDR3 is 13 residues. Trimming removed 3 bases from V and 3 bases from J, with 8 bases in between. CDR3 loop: CASSSPGTDTQYF. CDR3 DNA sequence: TGCGCCAGCAGCTCCCCGGGGACAGATACGCAGTATTTT. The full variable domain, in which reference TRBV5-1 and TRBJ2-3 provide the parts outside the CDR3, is KAGVTQTPRYLIKTRGQQVTLSCSPISGHRSVSWYQQTPGQGLQFLFEYFSETQRNKGNFPGRFSGRQFSNSRSEMNVSTLELGDSALYLCASSSPGTDTQYFGPGTRLTVL.

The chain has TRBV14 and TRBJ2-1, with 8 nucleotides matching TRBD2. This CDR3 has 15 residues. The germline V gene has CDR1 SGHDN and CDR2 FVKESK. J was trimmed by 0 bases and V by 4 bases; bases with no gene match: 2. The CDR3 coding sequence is TGTGCCAGCAGCCCAAGCGGGAGCTCCTACAATGAGCAGTTCTTC. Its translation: CASSPSGSSYNEQFF.

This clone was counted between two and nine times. The CDR3 region has the DNA TGTGCCAGCAGCTTTGGGCCGGGAGGGCCGTTTGAGCAGTACTTC. Translating it yields CASSFGPGGPFEQYF. V and J are TRBV5-4 and TRBJ2-7; 8 bases are a match to TRBD2. The V gene's germline CDR1 is SGHNT and CDR2 YYREEE (reference sequence). The V segment lost 2 bases and the J segment 7 bases; nucleotides outside the gene matches: 11. CDR3 length: 15 residues.

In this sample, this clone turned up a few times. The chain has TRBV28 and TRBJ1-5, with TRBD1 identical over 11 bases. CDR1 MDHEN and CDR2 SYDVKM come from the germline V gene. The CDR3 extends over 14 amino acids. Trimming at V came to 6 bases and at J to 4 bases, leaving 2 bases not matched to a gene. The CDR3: CASRGQGGNQPQHF. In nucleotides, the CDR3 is TGTGCCAGCAGGGGACAGGGGGGGAATCAGCCCCAGCATTTT.

The CDR3 protein is CASSRTGSTDTQYF. The DNA for the CDR3 is TGTGCCAGCAGCCGGACAGGGAGCACAGATACGCAGTATTTT. The chain is built from TRBV9 and TRBJ2-3; 8 nucleotides agree with TRBD1. This CDR3 contains 14 residues. After removal of 4 bases from V and 0 bases from J, the junction contained 1 base not matched to a gene. The V gene's germline CDR1 is SGDLS and CDR2 YYNGEE.

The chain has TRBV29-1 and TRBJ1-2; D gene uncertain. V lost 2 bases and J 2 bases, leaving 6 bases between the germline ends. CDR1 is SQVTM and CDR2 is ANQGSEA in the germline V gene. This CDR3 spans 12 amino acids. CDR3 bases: TGCAGCGTTGAAAGTCTAAACTATGGCTACACCTTC. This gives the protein CSVESLNYGYTF.

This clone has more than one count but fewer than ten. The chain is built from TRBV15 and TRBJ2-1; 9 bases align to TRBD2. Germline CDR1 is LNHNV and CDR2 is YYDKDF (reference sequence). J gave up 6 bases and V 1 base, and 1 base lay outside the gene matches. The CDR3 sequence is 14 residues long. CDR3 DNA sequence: TGTGCCACCAGCAGAGTAGCGGGAGTCAATGAGCAGTTCTTC. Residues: CATSRVAGVNEQFF.

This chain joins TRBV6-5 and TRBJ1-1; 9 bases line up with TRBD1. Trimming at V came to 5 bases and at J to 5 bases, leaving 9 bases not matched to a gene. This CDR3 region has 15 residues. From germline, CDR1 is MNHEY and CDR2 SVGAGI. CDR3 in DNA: TGTGCCAGCAGTATTTTCGGACAGGGGAGGACTGAAGCTTTCTTT. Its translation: CASSIFGQGRTEAFF.

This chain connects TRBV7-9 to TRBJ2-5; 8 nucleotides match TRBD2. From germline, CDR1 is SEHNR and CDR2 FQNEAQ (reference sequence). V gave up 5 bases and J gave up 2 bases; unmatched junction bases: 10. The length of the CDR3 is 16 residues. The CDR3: CASSRNSGTVQETQYF. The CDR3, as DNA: TGTGCCAGCAGCCGCAATAGCGGGACGGTTCAAGAGACCCAGTACTTC.

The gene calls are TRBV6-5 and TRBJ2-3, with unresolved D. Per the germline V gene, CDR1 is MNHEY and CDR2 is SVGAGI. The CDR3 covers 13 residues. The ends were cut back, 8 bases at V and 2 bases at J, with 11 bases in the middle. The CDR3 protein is CASPDFHTDTQYF. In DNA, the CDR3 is TGTGCCAGCCCTGACTTCCACACAGATACGCAGTATTTT.

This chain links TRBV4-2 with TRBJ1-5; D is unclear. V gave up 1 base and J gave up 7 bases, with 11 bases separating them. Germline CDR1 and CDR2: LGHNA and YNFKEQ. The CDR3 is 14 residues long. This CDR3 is CASSQVTGGQPQHF. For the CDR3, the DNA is TGTGCCAGCAGCCAAGTAACCGGAGGCCAGCCCCAGCATTTT.

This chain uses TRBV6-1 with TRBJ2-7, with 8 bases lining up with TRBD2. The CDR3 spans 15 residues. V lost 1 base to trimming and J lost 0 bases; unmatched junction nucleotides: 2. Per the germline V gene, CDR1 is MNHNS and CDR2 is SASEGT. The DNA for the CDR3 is TGTGCCAGCAGTGAAGATGGGACTAGCTCCTACGAGCAGTACTTC. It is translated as CASSEDGTSSYEQYF.

The CDR3 loop reads CATSVDRDYEQYF. The CDR3 coding sequence is TGTGCCACCAGCGTAGACAGGGACTACGAGCAGTACTTC. The chain is built from TRBV15 and TRBJ2-7, with TRBD1 identical over 7 bases. The V and J ends lost 5 bases and 3 bases, in that order; junction bases with no gene match: 4. Looked up from germline, CDR1 is LNHNV and CDR2 is YYDKDF (reference sequence). The CDR3 is made up of 13 amino acids. The entire variable domain, with the rest obtained from reference TRBV15 and TRBJ2-7, is as follows: DAMVIQNPRYQVTQFGKPVTLSCSQTLNHNVMYWYQQKSSQAPKLLFHYYDKDFNNEADTPDNFQSRRPNTSFCFLDIRSPGLGDTAMYLCATSVDRDYEQYFGPGTRLTVT.

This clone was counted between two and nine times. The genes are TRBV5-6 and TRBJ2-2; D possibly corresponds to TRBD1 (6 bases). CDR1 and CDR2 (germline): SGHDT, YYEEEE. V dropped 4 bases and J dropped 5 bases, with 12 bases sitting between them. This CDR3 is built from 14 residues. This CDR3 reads CASSTQGWTGELFF. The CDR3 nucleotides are TGTGCCAGCAGCACACAGGGCTGGACCGGGGAGCTGTTTTTT. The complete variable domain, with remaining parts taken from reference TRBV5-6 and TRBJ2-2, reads DAGVTQSPTHLIKTRGQQVTLRCSPKSGHDTVSWYQQALGQGPQFIFQYYEEEERQRGNFPDRFSGHQFPNYSSELNVNALLLGDSALYLCASSTQGWTGELFFGEGSRLTVL.

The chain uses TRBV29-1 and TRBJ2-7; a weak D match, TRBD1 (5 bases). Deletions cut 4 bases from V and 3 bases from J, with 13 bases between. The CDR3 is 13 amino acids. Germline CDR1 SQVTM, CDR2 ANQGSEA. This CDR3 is CSVVADKNYEQYF. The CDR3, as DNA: TGCAGCGTTGTTGCGGACAAGAACTACGAGCAGTACTTC.

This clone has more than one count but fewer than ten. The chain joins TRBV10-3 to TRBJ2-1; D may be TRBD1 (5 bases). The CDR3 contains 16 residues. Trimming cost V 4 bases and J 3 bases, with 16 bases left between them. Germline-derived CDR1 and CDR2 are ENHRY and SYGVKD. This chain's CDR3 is CAISAATGAGYNEQFF. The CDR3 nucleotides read TGTGCCATCAGTGCGGCGACTGGGGCAGGCTACAATGAGCAGTTCTTC.

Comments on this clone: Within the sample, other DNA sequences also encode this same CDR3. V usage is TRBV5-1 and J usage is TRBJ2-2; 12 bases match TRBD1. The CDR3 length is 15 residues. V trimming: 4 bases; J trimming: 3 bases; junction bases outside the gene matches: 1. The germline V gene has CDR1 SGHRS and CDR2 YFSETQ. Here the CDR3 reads CASSGTGGDTGELFF. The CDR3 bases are TGCGCCAGCAGCGGGACAGGGGGCGACACCGGGGAGCTGTTTTTT.

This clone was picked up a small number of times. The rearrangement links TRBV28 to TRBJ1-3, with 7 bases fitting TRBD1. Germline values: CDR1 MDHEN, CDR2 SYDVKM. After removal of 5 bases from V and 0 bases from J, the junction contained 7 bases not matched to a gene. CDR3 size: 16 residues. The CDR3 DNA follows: TGTGCCAGCAGTACCGGGACAGAGAGCTCTGGAAACACCATATATTTT. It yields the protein CASSTGTESSGNTIYF.